The source of this TCR beta chain is a study of neurological immune-mediated disorders. Broader study findings: Clinical and MRI features did not associate with the cluster found in multiple sclerosis patients. The absence of shared CDR3 amino acid sequences among expanded clones across subjects suggests private repertoires in all groups.

Every sequencing run gave over 190 million TCR-beta sequences, taken from 15-18 subjects. In TCRdb, the 5' RACE reads were re-called with MiXCR into one record per CDR3 protein. The data show about 33,000 distinct CDR3 sequences, approximately 1.5% seen once. This clonotype was detected many times. What it recognizes is unknown. CDR3 size: 14 residues. The germline V gene has CDR1 DFQATT and CDR2 SNEGSKA (reference sequence). V was clipped by 3 bases and J by 0 bases, with 8 bases between them. Material: PBMCs. The chain combines TRBV20-1 with TRBJ2-2; D uncertain. The sequence came from a woman in her twenties or thirties with multiple sclerosis. The CDR3 DNA is TGCAGTGCTAGGACGCCTACGAACACCGGGGAGCTGTTTTTT. Its protein product is CSARTPTNTGELFF.